This TCR beta chain was sequenced during a study of OX40 agonist ivuxolimab in advanced cancers. For context, the study as a whole: The costimulatory receptor OX40 (CD134) was targeted by ivuxolimab, a fully human IgG2 agonistic monoclonal antibody. Intravenous ivuxolimab was administered to patients every 2 weeks at six dose levels: 0.01, 0.1, 0.3, 1.5, 3 and 10 mg/kg. Of the 50 to 55 dose-escalation patients, hepatocellular carcinoma was present in approximately 20, melanoma in roughly 15, renal cell carcinoma in 9 and head and neck cancer in 9. The dose-escalation cohort was roughly 87% male with a mean age of approximately 60 years, ranging from roughly 20 to 85. Prior anti-PD-1, anti-PD-L1 or anti-CTLA-4 therapy was permitted, and 40% of dose-escalation patients had received checkpoint inhibitors. Three dose-escalation patients achieved partial responses, one with hepatocellular carcinoma and two with cutaneous melanoma. Peripheral TCRbeta sequencing aimed to test whether ivuxolimab altered TCR sequence diversity and caused clonal T-cell expansion. The paper describes the monotherapy dose-escalation part (N ≈ 50 patients) of the phase I trial of ivuxolimab. Overall study results and their limits: The antigen specificity of the peripheral T cells that underwent clonal expansion was not determined. In the 0.1-3.0 mg/kg groups, partial responders had among the lowest normalized peripheral clonal expansion, particularly in CD8+ T cells. On average, CD8+ T cells showed more expanded clones than CD4+ T cells after ivuxolimab. At doses from 0.1 to 3.0 mg/kg, clonal expansion was seen in both CD4+ and CD8+ blood T cells between baseline and week 6. Low levels of normalized T-cell clonal expansion were also shown by some nonresponding patients.

There are 13 amino acids in the CDR3, from cysteine to phenylalanine inclusive. Only the CDR3 DNA stays, 39 bases, in frame from base 1. V sheds 7 bases and J sheds 0 bases, leaving 9 bases between their ends. Looking up the germline V gene (reference sequence) yields CDR1 LNHNV and CDR2 YYDKDF. Based on its abundance in the sample, this clone is medium-sized (0.01 to 0.1%). There is no known antigen for this receptor. No base quality values were provided; no much bigger clone lies one nucleotide off. The trial excluded patients who had a history of autoimmune disease or were on systemic immunosuppression. In every dose cohort, peripheral blood was drawn for TCR sequencing at baseline, cycle 4 day 1, and cycle 7 day 1. The samples were taken from a phase I, first-in-human, multicenter, open-label dose-escalation trial of ivuxolimab. The trial enrolled adults with locally advanced or metastatic head and neck squamous cell, hepatocellular, melanoma or renal cell carcinoma. Before TCR sequencing, CD4+ T cells and CD8+ T cells from peripheral blood were sorted into separate populations.

For sequencing of the TCRbeta CDR3 region, genomic DNA was extracted from the sorted cells. TCRbeta CDR3 regions were sequenced using the immunoSEQ Assay. This immuneACCESS table, as held by TCRdb, lists in-frame sequences with V and J called but not all clones. Of the missing ones, under half trace to an unresolved V gene in checked studies; the others have no known cause. This sample comprises around 90,000 clones, roughly nine tenths of them detected only once. Of the sample, approximately 2.4% falls within the top ten clones. The V and J segments used are TRBV15 and TRBJ1-1; TRBD1 might be the D gene, on 5 matching bases. The sequence came from an adult with an advanced solid tumor such as melanoma, head and neck, liver or kidney cancer. The sample in question was CD4+ or CD8+ T cells sorted from blood, obtained in a trial of the OX40 agonist ivuxolimab. The sequenced DNA is TGTGCCACCACCGAGGACATGAACACTGAAGCTTTCTTT. This codes for CATTEDMNTEAFF.